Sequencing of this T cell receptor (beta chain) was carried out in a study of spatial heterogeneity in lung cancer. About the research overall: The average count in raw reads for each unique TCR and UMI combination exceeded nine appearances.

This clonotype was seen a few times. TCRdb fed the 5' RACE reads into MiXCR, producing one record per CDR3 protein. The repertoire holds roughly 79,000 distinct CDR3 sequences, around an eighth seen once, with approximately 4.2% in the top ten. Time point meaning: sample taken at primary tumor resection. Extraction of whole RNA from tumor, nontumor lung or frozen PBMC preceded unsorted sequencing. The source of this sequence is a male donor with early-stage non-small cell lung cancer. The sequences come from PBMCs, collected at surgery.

The CDR3: CASSPGRGVAKNIQYF. CDR3 DNA sequence: TGCGCCAGCAGCCCTGGGCGGGGGGTGGCCAAAAACATTCAGTACTTC. The genes are TRBV4-1 and TRBJ2-4, with 8 bases matching TRBD2. The CDR3 runs to 16 residues. CDR1 is MGHRA and CDR2 is YSYEKL in the germline V gene. Trimming at V came to 4 bases and at J to 1 base, leaving 6 bases not matched to a gene.